This T cell receptor (beta chain) was observed in a study of T cells in narcolepsy. The wider study: Healthy controls were enrolled alongside patients with narcolepsy type 1 or type 2.

This table comes from immunoSEQ multiplex PCR, and its TCRdb copy is limited to in-frame clones, with some not included. Of some 30,000 clones detected, roughly three quarters appear once; the ten largest clones hold approximately 1%. Study conclusions and caveats: HCRT-specific and TRIB2-specific autoreactive clonotypes appeared among same-patient CSF and blood CD4+ clonotypes. Healthy controls reportedly lacked the autoreactive clonotypes serially found in patients' blood. No autoreactive T cell clone sequences appeared in some memory CD4+ repertoires.

As to this clone: What it binds is not known.

Trimming took off 0 bases at V and 3 bases at J, with 12 bases between the two ends. This CDR3 contains 15 residues. Per germline, CDR1 SGHNT and CDR2 YENEEA. Sequencing input: CD45RA- memory CD4+ T cells from PBMCs. The receptor was derived from a human donor with narcolepsy. V usage is TRBV11-3 and J usage is TRBJ2-7, with TRBD1 as a possible D gene (5 bases). The CDR3 nucleotides are TGTGCCAGCAGCTTAGAACAGGCTCCATTCTACGAGCAGTACTTC. Translating gives CASSLEQAPFYEQYF.